This T cell receptor beta chain appears in the sequencing data of a study of human T cells and chemical hapten exposure (dated by TCRdb to about 2021). For the wider study: For sensitization, 2% DPC in acetone was applied to a 2 cm by 2 cm area of upper inner arm skin. Throughout the roughly 25-week study period, patients were also given weekly therapeutic DPC doses on the scalp. Patch testing on the upper back used Finn chambers containing 0.01% DPC, with scoring done after 6 days according to International Contact Dermatitis Research Group standards. The mostly female patient cohort included alopecia areata with under or over 50% scalp involvement, alopecia totalis and alopecia universalis. Libraries were pooled for sequencing, and variation in per-sample TCR yields was attributed mainly to small differences in library volumes within the pool. The study tracked peripheral blood TCR repertoire changes in vivo during primary and secondary sensitization to the hapten diphenylcyclopropenone (DPC) in alopecia patients. Blood was sampled from patients pre-sensitization (week 0) and at 2, 6 and about 24 weeks after DPC sensitization. Twenty-nine alopecia patients gave blood for TCR sequencing at one to four time points (pre-sensitization, 2, 6 and 24 weeks). From each blood RNA sample, both TCR alpha and TCR beta chains were sequenced. Beyond this particular receptor, the publication reports: Significantly more large CDR3 similarity clusters were formed by expanded TCRs than by pre-sensitization or healthy control sets, consistent with antigen-driven responses. Because every patient had alopecia, a presumed autoimmune disease, the patients' immune response might differ from that of healthy individuals. DPC sensitization did not change the number of TCRs with a frequency above 1 in 1000, and there was no evidence of changes in global repertoire structure. The number of PT1 expanded TCRs positively correlated with patch test score, significant at thresholds 8, 16 and 32 but not 4. After repeated subsampling, the strength of the expansion versus patch-test correlation and the threshold at which it became significant changed.

Per the publication, the time point label means: patch test 1, 2 weeks after DPC sensitization. The treatment or condition label corresponds to: therapeutic diphenylcyclopropenone sensitization with weekly scalp DPC. Total RNA was extracted from unfractionated whole blood collected in Tempus Blood RNA tubes. Blood at each patch-test visit was drawn before the patch test was applied. Patients were considered eligible if aged 18 to 70, diagnosed with alopecia and deemed suitable for DPC therapy, and patients were excluded if pregnant. The library relied on RACE. Sequencing was performed on a NextSeq 500. Library preparation attached unique molecular identifiers to individual cDNA molecules for quantitative, reproducible TCR counting. For the original study's pipeline: Samples had a median of approximately 96,000 TCRs, with a range from roughly 23,224 to 750,000. V, J and CDR3 annotation of the TCR reads was performed with the Decombinator software suite. For the PS versus PT1 abundance plots, all samples were subsampled to the same number of TCRs (28,000). Expanded TCRs were defined as absent before sensitization and observed at least eight times at the 2-week time point. The public sequencing data were trimmed at Q25 with fastp and processed into clonotypes with MiXCR by TCRdb, which kept only in-frame beta chains. Rows matching on CDR3 protein sequence are summarized as one entry with the most common DNA and genes. It is TCRdb's table, rather than the study itself, that gives the V and J calls and clone size. Counted in this sample were 40,000 or so distinct CDR3 sequences; around 3.8% of them appeared once. Together, the top ten hold more than 25% of the sample.

This clonotype appeared a few times. It has no known antigen specificity. The input lacks base qualities; no much larger clone sits a single base away. Including cysteine and phenylalanine, the CDR3 has 14 amino acids. The retained sequence is limited to the CDR3, 42 bases, with the frame set at the first base. Taken from the germline V gene, the CDR1 and CDR2 loops are ENHRY and SYGVKD. The germline ends are 11 bases apart after V is trimmed by 6 bases and J by 2 bases. This TCR was recovered from a man aged 50-59 years with alopecia areata. Some clones in this sample may be carry-over from other donors' samples. The chain employs TRBV10-3 and TRBJ2-4, and perhaps TRBD1 as D gene, on 6 matching bases. The specimen was whole blood, collected in connection with sensitization to the hapten diphenylcyclopropenone (DPC). DNA sequence: TGTGCCATCAGCTCGGACAGTTCCAAAAACATTCAGTACTTC. It is translated as CAISSDSSKNIQYF.